This entry lists 18 T cell receptor beta chains sequenced from one sample in a study of blood T cells in healthy people across ages. The use of a sample-barcoded 5' primer and a J-beta primer mix characterized a second PCR of roughly 6 to 12 cycles. From the 5' RACE reads, TCRdb called clonotypes with MiXCR, one entry per CDR3 protein. This repertoire shows hundreds of thousands of distinct CDR3 sequences, 56% found once; its top ten account for 20% to 30%. Sequencing was done on a sample of blood. Every receptor here comes from a man in his forties in good health.

The sample holds a few counts of this clonotype. The gene calls are TRBV12-3 or TRBV12-4 and TRBJ2-5; D unclear. The CDR3 extends over 13 amino acids. V lost 3 bases and J lost 3, with 8 bases in between. CDR3 nucleotides: TGTGCCAGCAGTTTTGGGCTGAAAGAGACCCAGTACTTC. Protein: CASSFGLKETQYF.

The sample holds many counts of this clonotype. The chain couples TRBV27 to TRBJ2-1; TRBD2 might be the D (6 bases). Germline V gene sequence: CDR1 MNHEY, CDR2 SMNVEV (reference sequence). Trimming removed 5 bases at V and 9 bases at J, with 26 bases between. The CDR3 contains 17 residues. The CDR3 is CASSPTRVAVSRGEQFF. As DNA, the CDR3 is TGTGCCAGCAGTCCCACCCGGGTAGCGGTGTCGAGAGGTGAGCAGTTCTTC.

About this clonotype itself: The junction does not match germline at one end; this may be a read error. V and J are TRBV7-7 and TRBJ2-3; D unclear. The CDR3 runs to 15 residues. Germline V gene lookup returns CDR1 SSHAT and CDR2 FNYEAQ (reference sequence). The CDR3 loop reads CASSLSDMASDTQYF. The CDR3 DNA is TGTGCTAGCAGCTTATCTGACATGGCTTCAGATACGCAGTATTTT.

This clonotype has a handful of counts. The chain joins TRBV7-9 to TRBJ2-7; 8 nucleotides agree with TRBD1. The DNA end favors TRBJ2-5, so the J call may be wrong. The CDR3 runs to 16 residues. Germline values: CDR1 SEHNR, CDR2 FQNEAQ (reference sequence). The CDR3 is CASSLSGGADQETQYF. Written as DNA, the CDR3 is TGTGCCAGCAGCTTATCAGGGGGCGCCGACCAAGAGACCCAGTACTTC.

The chain recombines TRBV6-6 with TRBJ2-5; 8 bases match TRBD1. V dropped 6 bases and J dropped 3; count of bases not matched to a gene: 9. Germline assignment: CDR1 MNHNY and CDR2 SVGAGI (reference sequence). This CDR3 spans 15 amino acids. The CDR3 reads CASSHRTGTEETQYF. The CDR3, as DNA: TGTGCCAGCAGCCACCGGACAGGGACCGAAGAGACCCAGTACTTC.

This clonotype was seen only a few times. The chain combines TRBV6-5 with TRBJ2-7; no firm D call. V lost 0 bases to trimming and J lost 7 bases, with 10 bases between them. Germline V gene lookup returns CDR1 MNHEY and CDR2 SVGAGI. The CDR3 consists of 13 residues. As DNA, the CDR3 is TGTGCCAGCAGTTACTCGTATGGAAGGGAGCAGTACTTC. Protein: CASSYSYGREQYF.

The gene calls are TRBV7-9 and TRBJ1-1; TRBD1 might be the D (5 bases). The germline gives CDR1 SEHNR, CDR2 FQNEAQ (reference sequence). Between the trimmed V and J ends, which lost 5 bases and 3 bases, there was a span of 28 bases. The CDR3 contains 19 residues. The CDR3 nucleotides read TGTGCCAGCAGCCTAAAGAAACAGGTCCAGCCTTCGGAGGACACTGAAGCTTTCTTT. It is translated as CASSLKKQVQPSEDTEAFF.

The genes are TRBV3-1 and TRBJ1-1, with D unclear. Germline CDR1 reads LGHDT; CDR2 reads YNNKEL (reference sequence). With 2 bases removed from V and 4 bases from J, the gap between germline ends came to 17 bases. This CDR3 comprises 16 residues. This chain's CDR3 is CASSQPLKRASTEAFF. The DNA for the CDR3 is TGTGCCAGCAGCCAACCCCTCAAGAGGGCGAGCACTGAAGCTTTCTTT.

This clonotype has a count of ten or more. The chain recombines TRBV12-3 or TRBV12-4 with TRBJ2-7, with 8 positions matching TRBD2. The CDR3 loop spans 15 amino acids. The V gene end was trimmed by 3 bases and the J gene end by 6 bases; junction bases not matched to a gene: 10. The CDR3 reads CASSLGAGGTTEQYF. The CDR3 DNA reads TGTGCCAGCAGTTTGGGGGCGGGAGGTACAACCGAGCAGTACTTC.

The rearrangement uses TRBV11-2 and TRBJ2-5; D uncertain. The CDR3 totals 16 residues. The germline V gene has CDR1 SGHAT and CDR2 FQNNGV. The V end was cut by 4 bases, the J end by 1 base, with 16 bases between. CDR3 DNA: TGTGCCAGCAGCTCCCTACGCCCCAGGAGCCAAGAGACCCAGTACTTC. It translates to CASSSLRPRSQETQYF.

V is TRBV6-6 and J is TRBJ2-7; D unclear. CDR3 size: 15 residues. The V gene's germline CDR1 is MNHNY and CDR2 SVGAGI (reference sequence). V was clipped by 0 bases and J by 3 bases, with 12 bases between them. The CDR3 sequence is CASSYSGRLLYEQYF. CDR3 sequence (DNA): TGTGCCAGCAGTTACTCGGGTCGATTGCTCTACGAGCAGTACTTC.

V usage is TRBV29-1 and J usage is TRBJ2-5, with 8 positions matching TRBD2. Germline V CDR1 and CDR2: SQVTM, ANQGSEA. The CDR3 covers 15 residues. The V segment lost 0 bases and the J segment 7 bases; nucleotides outside the gene matches: 10. The DNA of the CDR3 is TGCAGCGTTGAAGAAGGTCGGGGGGGTGATTGGACCCAGTACTTC. Translation: CSVEEGRGGDWTQYF.

The rearrangement links TRBV29-1 to TRBJ2-5, with D possibly called TRBD1 or TRBD2 (5 bases each). Germline V CDR1 and CDR2: SQVTM, ANQGSEA. The V and J ends lost 0 bases and 4 bases respectively, with 9 bases between them. This CDR3 spans 13 amino acids. The CDR3, as DNA: TGCAGCGTTGAAGATACGAGGGGAGAGACCCAGTACTTC. Protein: CSVEDTRGETQYF.

This clonotype came up a few times. The gene calls are TRBV12-3 or TRBV12-4 and TRBJ1-2; TRBD1 matches 10 bases. There are 14 residues in the CDR3. The ends lost 6 bases at V and 5 bases at J; junction bases unmatched: 6. The CDR3 sequence is CASSPGTGAYGYTF. CDR3 coding DNA: TGTGCCAGCAGCCCTGGGACAGGGGCTTATGGCTACACCTTC.

The J gene is TRBJ1-2, the V gene TRBV28, with 9 bases identical to TRBD1. Germline assignment: CDR1 MDHEN and CDR2 SYDVKM. V lost 2 bases to trimming and J lost 5 bases; unmatched junction nucleotides: 6. This CDR3 comprises 15 residues. As DNA, the CDR3 is TGTGCCAGCAGTTTAACCGGGACAGGGCTATATGGCTACACCTTC. Encoded protein: CASSLTGTGLYGYTF.

The CDR3 nucleotides are TGTGCCAGCAGCCGGGACAGGAATCAGCCCCAGCATTTT. Translating it yields CASSRDRNQPQHF. The chain has TRBV7-2 and TRBJ1-5; 8 bases match TRBD1. The V gene's germline CDR1 is SGHTA and CDR2 FQGNSA. Losses at the gene ends were 5 bases for V and 4 bases for J; bases not matched to a gene: 1. The length of the CDR3 is 13 residues. The whole variable domain, remainder taken from reference TRBV7-2 and TRBJ1-5, is GAGVSQSPSNKVTEKGKDVELRCDPISGHTALYWYRQSLGQGLEFLIYFQGNSAPDKSGLPSDRFSAERTGGSVSTLTIQRTQQEDSAVYLCASSRDRNQPQHFGDGTRLSIL.

A few counts support this clonotype. The rearrangement uses TRBV5-5 and TRBJ2-1, with D perhaps TRBD2 (7 bases). This CDR3 has 15 amino acids. With 2 bases removed from V and 6 bases from J, the gap between germline ends came to 15 bases. Germline CDR1 and CDR2: SGHKS and YYEKEE (reference sequence). The CDR3 loop is CASSFSRRGANEQFF. The DNA for the CDR3 is TGTGCCAGCAGCTTCTCCCGACGGGGGGCCAATGAGCAGTTCTTC.

In DNA, the CDR3 is TGCAGTGCCACTGACATGCCCTACGAGCAGTACTTC. Protein sequence: CSATDMPYEQYF. The V call is TRBV20-1, the J call TRBJ2-7; D is unresolved. CDR3 length: 12 amino acids. V was clipped by 6 bases and J by 2 bases, with 11 bases between them. Germline CDR1 reads DFQATT; CDR2 reads SNEGSKA (reference sequence).